This T cell receptor beta chain was recovered during a study of CD8 T cell repertoires and HIV-1 epitope variants. Turning to the study itself: An uncultured baseline aliquot held 1M T cells.

Only in-frame clones appear in the TCRdb table, and some are missing; sequencing was by immunoSEQ multiplex PCR. This sample carries roughly 4,900 clones, 66% of them seen once, and the ten largest clones take roughly two fifths. With regard to this clone: Antigen: not known.

Specimen: cultured CD8+ T cells derived from PBMCs. This TCR was recovered from a male donor with HIV.

CDR3 DNA sequence: TGTGCCAGCAGCCTGGGACTAGCGGGGGGGCTTGAGCAGTTCTTC. Its protein product is CASSLGLAGGLEQFF. The genes are TRBV6-5 and TRBJ2-1; TRBD2 matches at 16 bases. Germline V gene sequence: CDR1 MNHEY, CDR2 SVGAGI. Losses at the gene ends were 6 bases for V and 9 bases for J; bases not matched to a gene: 5. This CDR3 has 15 residues.